The T cell receptor (beta chain) under discussion was sequenced for a study of blood T cell repertoires in COVID-19. Study summary: Sources were T cells, B-cell-depleted T cells, or PBMCs; the material itself was cDNA or gDNA.

As originally analysed: Reference gene primer amplification in the assay estimated nucleated cell counts. The protocol was immunoSEQ multiplex PCR, while the TCRdb copy is restricted to in-frame clones and leaves out a portion. For V, J and clone size, that table is used; D and trimming come from the DNA. The repertoire holds a few hundred thousand clones, less than 90% seen once, with 2.2% in the top ten. V lost 7 bases and J lost 5; bases outside the gene matches: 4. Germline V gene lookup returns CDR1 KGHDR and CDR2 SFDVKD. This CDR3 contains 14 residues. The sequenced sample was peripheral blood. The V call is TRBV24-1, the J call TRBJ2-1; 10 bases fit TRBD2. This receptor was taken from a woman between 45 and 60 years old with acute or convalescent COVID-19. The DNA of the CDR3 is TGTGCCACCAGAACTAGCGGGGCGAACAATGAGCAGTTCTTC. This sequence encodes CATRTSGANNEQFF.